The 29 T cell receptor beta chains presented below share a single source sample, sequenced in a study of PD-L1 blockade in urothelial cancer. Regarding time point: pretreatment peripheral blood. The method was immunoSEQ multiplex PCR; TCRdb's version includes in-frame clones alone and lacks a portion of them. This sample has fewer than 75,000 clones, with roughly nine tenths found just once. The sequences come from PBMCs, collected around atezolizumab (anti-PD-L1) treatment. These receptor sequences come from an older man with urothelial cancer.

This chain connects TRBV15 to TRBJ1-1, with D maybe TRBD1 (5 bases). Trimming left V 0 bases short and J 0 bases short, with 8 bases between. Per germline, CDR1 LNHNV and CDR2 YYDKDF (reference sequence). The CDR3 is made up of 15 amino acids. The CDR3 is CATSRDQGLNTEAFF. CDR3 sequence (DNA): TGTGCCACCAGCAGAGATCAGGGCTTGAACACTGAAGCTTTCTTT.

The gene calls are TRBV28 and TRBJ1-5; no clear D. The CDR3 has 15 amino acids. CDR1 is MDHEN, CDR2 SYDVKM, per germline. The ends were cut back, 5 bases at V and 0 bases at J, with 11 bases in the middle. CDR3 DNA sequence: TGTGCCAGCAGTATCCGGGATGGTAGCAATCAGCCCCAGCATTTT. It yields the protein CASSIRDGSNQPQHF.

V gene TRBV19 combines with J gene TRBJ2-7; 8 bases map to TRBD2. The CDR3 loop spans 13 amino acids. Germline CDR1 and CDR2: LNHDA and SQIVND (reference sequence). With V trimmed by 8 bases and J by 6 bases, 9 bases remained unmatched. The CDR3 spells CASSGTRPGEQYF. The DNA of the CDR3 is TGTGCCAGTTCGGGGACTAGACCTGGCGAGCAGTACTTC.

V is TRBV4-1 and J is TRBJ2-5; D perhaps matches TRBD1 (5 bases). Germline V gives CDR1 MGHRA, CDR2 YSYEKL. Trimming shortened V by 0 bases and J by 0 bases, and 8 bases separated the two germline ends. This CDR3 is built from 15 residues. CDR3 DNA sequence: TGCGCCAGCAGCCAAGAACCAGGGTACCAAGAGACCCAGTACTTC. Protein product: CASSQEPGYQETQYF.

V usage is TRBV21-1 and J usage is TRBJ2-1; the DNA was not compared with TRBD2, the D call given in the table. TRBV21-1 is shown as a pseudogene. This CDR3 is 17 amino acids long. CDR3 nucleotide sequence: TGTGCCAGCAGCCCCCCCTCGGAGGGAGTGTCCTACAATGAGCAGTTCTTC. It translates to CASSPPSEGVSYNEQFF.

V gene TRBV7-6 combines with J gene TRBJ2-7; the D gene is possibly TRBD2 (6 bases). This CDR3 is built from 14 residues. V shed 3 bases and J shed 0 bases, with 9 bases lying between them. The V gene's germline CDR1 is SGHVS and CDR2 FNYEAQ. The CDR3 protein is CASSLGTHSYEQYF. CDR3 nucleotides: TGTGCCAGCAGCTTGGGGACTCACTCCTACGAGCAGTACTTC.

This clone was seen only once. The V gene is TRBV9, the J gene TRBJ2-5, with 12 nucleotides matching TRBD2. Germline V gives CDR1 SGDLS, CDR2 YYNGEE. The CDR3 loop spans 18 amino acids. The V segment lost 4 bases and the J segment 5 bases; nucleotides outside the gene matches: 15. The CDR3 region is CASSPGVLAGGEGETQYF. DNA for the CDR3: TGTGCCAGCAGCCCCGGGGTCCTAGCGGGAGGGGAGGGGGAGACCCAGTACTTC.

The chain joins TRBV28 to TRBJ1-5, with 9 nucleotides matching TRBD1. The length of the CDR3 is 15 residues. The ends lost 4 bases at V and 4 bases at J; junction bases unmatched: 5. Germline V CDR1 and CDR2: MDHEN, SYDVKM. Written as DNA, the CDR3 is TGTGCCAGCAGTTCGACAGGGGGTGGGAATCAGCCCCAGCATTTT. Protein product: CASSSTGGGNQPQHF.

The chain has TRBV28 and TRBJ2-7; 9 bases fit TRBD1. The germline V gene has CDR1 MDHEN and CDR2 SYDVKM. The CDR3 has 16 residues. V lost 6 bases and J lost 9; bases outside the gene matches: 18. The CDR3 bases are TGTGCCAGCAGCTTCTCTCCGGGACAGGGATCTACGGGGCAGTACTTC. Protein product: CASSFSPGQGSTGQYF.

This rearrangement joins TRBV30 to TRBJ2-7; no clear D. Germline V gives CDR1 GTSNPN, CDR2 SVGIG (reference sequence). The CDR3 consists of 14 residues. The V end lost 1 base, the J end lost 2 bases, and 12 bases lay between the germline ends. The CDR3 DNA follows: TGTGCCTGGAGTGGTAGAGGTCTCGCCTACGAGCAGTACTTC. Amino acids: CAWSGRGLAYEQYF.

The chain links TRBV19 to TRBJ2-1; 9 nucleotides align to TRBD2. The CDR3 length is 16 residues. CDR1 is LNHDA and CDR2 is SQIVND in the germline V gene (reference sequence). V shed 2 bases, J shed 9 bases, and the junction held 11 bases outside the gene matches. The CDR3 nucleotides are TGTGCCAGTAGTATACGCTCGCGGGAGGGGTTCGGTGAGCAGTTCTTC. Its protein product is CASSIRSREGFGEQFF.

The chain carries TRBV5-4 and TRBJ2-7; D might be TRBD2 (6 bases). This CDR3 has 14 residues. CDR1 and CDR2 (germline): SGHNT, YYREEE (reference sequence). Deletions cut 9 bases from V and 5 bases from J, with 21 bases between. This CDR3 is CATGPGGPVHEQYF. DNA of the CDR3: TGTGCCACAGGACCTGGAGGGCCTGTCCACGAGCAGTACTTC. Together with reference TRBV5-4 and TRBJ2-7, the CDR3 gives the full variable domain: ETGVTQSPTHLIKTRGQQVTLRCSSQSGHNTVSWYQQALGQGPQFIFQYYREEENGRGNFPPRFSGLQFPNYSSELNVNALELDDSALYLCATGPGGPVHEQYFGPGTRLTVT.

The chain links TRBV7-3 to TRBJ2-1; 9 nucleotides line up with TRBD2. Unmatched junction bases numbered 8, after V lost 8 bases and J lost 9 bases. The CDR3 length is 13 residues. In germline, CDR1 is SGHTA, CDR2 FQGTGA. The CDR3 loop reads CASGAGGLGEQFF. CDR3 in DNA: TGTGCCAGCGGAGCGGGAGGATTGGGTGAGCAGTTCTTC.

The V gene is TRBV5-8, the J gene TRBJ2-1; 8 nucleotides align to TRBD2. The CDR3 loop spans 15 amino acids. V was clipped by 4 bases and J by 10 bases; unmatched bases: 13. CDR1 and CDR2 from the germline V gene are SGHTS and YDEGEE. CDR3 nucleotides: TGTGCCAGCAGCCCCACCGGGAGACTAGCGTTCGAGCAGTTCTTC. Its translation is CASSPTGRLAFEQFF.

V gene TRBV10-1 combines with J gene TRBJ2-5; 8 bases align to TRBD2. V gave up 8 bases and J gave up 2 bases; unmatched junction bases: 25. There are 20 residues in the CDR3. Germline loops: CDR1 WNHNN, CDR2 SYGVQD (reference sequence). This CDR3 is CASLREGPGRAKMYQETQYF. CDR3 coding DNA: TGCGCCAGCTTGAGAGAGGGCCCCGGGAGGGCCAAGATGTATCAAGAGACCCAGTACTTC.

The rearrangement joins TRBV7-9 to TRBJ2-7; 14 nucleotides line up with TRBD2. After removal of 1 base from V and 9 bases from J, the junction contained 8 bases not matched to a gene. CDR3 size: 16 residues. Germline V lookup: CDR1 SEHNR, CDR2 FQNEAQ (reference sequence). Written as DNA, the CDR3 is TGTGCCAGCAGCTTAGTCGGGACTAGCGGGAGTACAGGGCAGTACTTC. Translating it yields CASSLVGTSGSTGQYF. The variable domain in full, with the rest retrieved from reference TRBV7-9 and TRBJ2-7, is DTGVSQNPRHKITKRGQNVTFRCDPISEHNRLYWYRQTLGQGPEFLTYFQNEAQLEKSRLLSDRFSAERPKGSFSTLEIQRTEQGDSAMYLCASSLVGTSGSTGQYFGPGTRLTVT.

CDR3: CASSFEVNTEAFF. Here the CDR3 DNA reads TGCGCCAGCAGCTTCGAGGTGAACACTGAAGCTTTCTTT. The chain recombines TRBV5-1 with TRBJ1-1, with D unclear. Germline loops: CDR1 SGHRS, CDR2 YFSETQ. The V end lost 2 bases, the J end lost 0 bases, and 5 bases lay between the germline ends. The CDR3 loop spans 13 amino acids.

This clone was seen a handful of times. The gene calls are TRBV7-2 and TRBJ2-5; D unresolved. CDR3 length: 15 amino acids. Deletions cut 0 bases from V and 3 bases from J, with 11 bases between. The germline V gene has CDR1 SGHTA and CDR2 FQGNSA. The CDR3 region has the DNA TGTGCCAGCAGCTTAGCGCTCGCCAGGAAAGAGACCCAGTACTTC. This sequence encodes CASSLALARKETQYF.

This chain connects TRBV2 to TRBJ1-2; a weak D match, TRBD1 (5 bases). The CDR3 runs to 15 residues. Between the trimmed V and J ends, which lost 6 bases and 0 bases, there was a span of 14 bases. The germline V gene encodes CDR1 SNHLY and CDR2 FYNNEI. The DNA for the CDR3 is TGTGCCAGCAGCCCCCGCAGGGCGGCTAACTATGGCTACACCTTC. Protein sequence: CASSPRRAANYGYTF.

The V call is TRBV2, the J call TRBJ1-5; D might be TRBD1 (6 bases). The germline CDR1 and CDR2 sequences are SNHLY and FYNNEI. V shed 5 bases and J shed 2 bases, with 13 bases lying between them. The CDR3 spans 15 residues. In DNA form, the CDR3 reads TGTGCCAGCAGTCTAGGGGGAGACGGCAATCAGCCCCAGCATTTT. Translating it yields CASSLGGDGNQPQHF.

CDR3 sequence reads: CAISELRLAGDGYNEQFF. The CDR3 DNA reads as TGTGCCATCAGTGAGTTAAGACTAGCGGGAGACGGTTACAATGAGCAGTTCTTC. The chain couples TRBV10-3 to TRBJ2-1; 12 bases match TRBD2. CDR1 and CDR2 from the germline V gene are ENHRY and SYGVKD. V lost 1 base, J lost 4 bases, and 8 bases stayed unmatched. The CDR3 spans 18 residues.

This rearrangement joins TRBV11-3 to TRBJ2-1, with 10 bases fitting TRBD2. The CDR3 consists of 15 residues. Germline V gene sequence: CDR1 SGHNT, CDR2 YENEEA. V was pared by 5 bases and J by 4 bases, with 5 bases of the junction left unmatched. CDR3 region: CASSQSGRGYNEQFF. CDR3 in DNA: TGTGCCAGCAGCCAGAGCGGGAGGGGGTACAATGAGCAGTTCTTC.

The chain combines TRBV5-1 with TRBJ2-5, with D possibly TRBD2 on 5 matching bases. The CDR3 runs to 14 residues. The germline CDR1 and CDR2 sequences are SGHRS and YFSETQ. Trimming took off 7 bases at V and 1 base at J, with 14 bases between the two ends. DNA for the CDR3: TGCGCCAGCTCAGCTCAGGCGGGCCAAGAGACCCAGTACTTC. Its translation: CASSAQAGQETQYF.

The chain couples TRBV18 to TRBJ1-3; TRBD1 matches 9 bases. This CDR3 comprises 16 residues. CDR1 and CDR2 from the germline V gene are KGHSH and LQKENI. Germline trimming cut 2 bases from V and 2 bases from J; bases unmatched to any gene: 4. The CDR3 region is CASSPGQGIPGNTIYF. In DNA, the CDR3 is TGTGCCAGCTCACCAGGACAGGGGATCCCTGGAAACACCATATATTTT. The variable domain in full, with the rest retrieved from reference TRBV18 and TRBJ1-3, is NAGVMQNPRHLVRRRGQEARLRCSPMKGHSHVYWYRQLPEEGLKFMVYLQKENIIDESGMPKERFSAEFPKEGPSILRIQQVVRGDSAAYFCASSPGQGIPGNTIYFGEGSWLTVV.

The rearrangement links TRBV7-6 to TRBJ2-1, with TRBD2 as a possible D gene (5 bases). CDR1 SGHVS and CDR2 FNYEAQ come from the germline V gene. Trimming shortened V by 6 bases and J by 0 bases, and 18 bases separated the two germline ends. This CDR3 is 17 amino acids long. The CDR3 DNA sequence: TGTGCCAGCAGTTATTTCGGGGAGAGGAGCTCCTACAATGAGCAGTTCTTC. Translating it yields CASSYFGERSSYNEQFF.

The V and J genes are TRBV5-4 and TRBJ2-5, with D possibly TRBD1 on 7 matching bases. The ends were cut back, 2 bases at V and 5 bases at J, with 16 bases in the middle. The CDR3 has 15 amino acids. CDR1 is SGHNT and CDR2 is YYREEE in the germline V gene (reference sequence). CDR3: CASSFGGGAGETQYF. DNA for the CDR3: TGTGCCAGCAGCTTCGGAGGGGGCGCGGGTGAGACCCAGTACTTC.

The chain combines TRBV18 with TRBJ1-4; possibly TRBD1 for D (6 bases). Between the trimmed V and J ends, which lost 3 bases and 4 bases, there was a span of 12 bases. CDR1 is KGHSH and CDR2 is LQKENI in the germline V gene. The CDR3 consists of 15 residues. The CDR3 reads CASSPLDRNNEKLFF. Here the CDR3 DNA reads TGTGCCAGCTCACCGCTCGACAGGAATAATGAAAAACTGTTTTTT.

V is TRBV10-1 and J is TRBJ1-4, with 11 bases fitting TRBD1. V was pared by 6 bases and J by 0 bases, with 9 bases of the junction left unmatched. The germline gives CDR1 WNHNN, CDR2 SYGVQD (reference sequence). This CDR3 is 18 amino acids long. The CDR3 nucleotides are TGCGCCAGCAGGGTTCCGGGACAGGGGGGTGCAACTAATGAAAAACTGTTTTTT. Protein: CASRVPGQGGATNEKLFF.

Points on this clone: This could be a read error, since a much larger clone is one nucleotide away. The chain combines TRBV28 with TRBJ1-2; no definite D call. The V and J ends lost 3 bases and 2 bases respectively, with 7 bases between them. Germline V lookup: CDR1 MDHEN, CDR2 SYDVKM. The CDR3 runs to 13 residues. The CDR3 sequence is CASSFEGNYGYTF. In nucleotides, the CDR3 is TGTGCCAGCAGTTTTGAGGGAAACTATGGCTACACCTTC.